Each of the 18 T cell receptor beta chains below was sequenced from the same sample in a study of cytotoxic CD8 clonotypes in ibrutinib-treated CLL. Assay: immunoSEQ multiplex PCR; the TCRdb copy retains only in-frame clones and omits some. Found here are fewer than 300,000 clones, roughly four fifths of them singletons; the top ten hold around 5.1%. Sequenced here: PBMCs, sampled at disease progression, from a patient treated with ibrutinib. The receptors were gathered from a human donor with chronic lymphocytic leukemia.

The chain combines TRBV11-3 with TRBJ2-5, with 14 bases fitting TRBD2. Trimming removed 1 base from V and 5 bases from J; junction bases left unmatched: 9. The CDR3 is 18 residues long. Per germline, CDR1 SGHNT and CDR2 YENEEA. Here the CDR3 DNA reads TGTGCCAGCAGCTTAGGCGGGACTAGCGGGAGAGATCGGGAGACCCAGTACTTC. This sequence encodes CASSLGGTSGRDRETQYF.

With regard to this clone: The junction departs from germline at one end; a sequencing error may be responsible. The V call is TRBV6-5, the J call TRBJ1-2, with D possibly being TRBD1 (6 bases). CDR3 size: 15 residues. From germline, CDR1 is MNHEY and CDR2 SVGAGI. This CDR3 is CASTLGGAANDGYTF. The CDR3 region has the DNA TGTGCCAGCACCCTTGGGGGGGCCGCTAACGATGGCTACACCTTC.

The J gene is TRBJ2-7, the V gene TRBV7-9; weak D call: TRBD2 (6 bases). V lost 3 bases and J 0 bases, leaving 12 bases between the germline ends. Germline V CDR1 and CDR2: SEHNR, FQNEAQ (reference sequence). The CDR3 contains 15 residues. CDR3 nucleotides: TGTGCCAGCAGCTTCCTAGCGACCCCCTCCTACGAGCAGTACTTC. It is translated as CASSFLATPSYEQYF.

The J gene is TRBJ1-5, the V gene TRBV19; tentative D call: TRBD1 (6 bases). V was pared by 9 bases and J by 0 bases, with 21 bases between. This CDR3 has 17 amino acids. The germline V gene encodes CDR1 LNHDA and CDR2 SQIVND (reference sequence). CDR3 residues: CASQDIFGQPSNQPQHF. Written as DNA, the CDR3 is TGTGCCAGCCAAGATATCTTCGGACAGCCTAGCAATCAGCCCCAGCATTTT. The full variable domain, completed using reference TRBV19 and TRBJ1-5, is DGGITQSPKYLFRKEGQNVTLSCEQNLNHDAMYWYRQDPGQGLRLIYYSQIVNDFQKGDIAEGYSVSREKKESFPLTVTSAQKNPTAFYLCASQDIFGQPSNQPQHFGDGTRLSIL.

The chain recombines TRBV5-1 with TRBJ2-7, with TRBD1 matching over 7 bases. The germline V gene has CDR1 SGHRS and CDR2 YFSETQ. V lost 2 bases and J lost 2; bases outside the gene matches: 4. This CDR3 region has 14 residues. Here the CDR3 DNA reads TGCGCCAGCAGCTTCGCCGGGACAGCCTACGAGCAGTACTTC. Protein: CASSFAGTAYEQYF.

The CDR3, as DNA: TGCGCCAGCAGCCATAAGCGGGAGGGATTATCCTACGAGCAGTACTTC. Its protein product is CASSHKREGLSYEQYF. The rearrangement uses TRBV4-1 and TRBJ2-7; 10 positions match TRBD2. This CDR3 comprises 16 residues. V dropped 3 bases and J dropped 1; count of bases not matched to a gene: 6. Germline V gene lookup returns CDR1 MGHRA and CDR2 YSYEKL.

The chain has TRBV18 and TRBJ1-5, with no clear D. The CDR3 is 16 amino acids. V lost 3 bases to trimming and J lost 5 bases, with 17 bases between them. Germline V lookup: CDR1 KGHSH, CDR2 LQKENI. The CDR3 sequence: CASSPRSKLKDQPQHF. The CDR3 DNA reads TGTGCCAGCTCACCCCGGAGTAAGCTTAAAGATCAGCCCCAGCATTTT.

This clone has only a few counts. The rearrangement links TRBV12-5 to TRBJ1-5, with D possibly being TRBD1 (5 bases). This CDR3 spans 16 amino acids. Germline CDR1 and CDR2: LGHNT and FRNRAP. V lost 0 bases to trimming and J lost 6 bases, with 15 bases between them. CDR3 loop: CASGLVRDVPSQPQHF. The CDR3 DNA sequence: TGTGCTAGTGGTTTGGTACGGGACGTTCCCAGTCAGCCCCAGCATTTT.

This rearrangement joins TRBV28 to TRBJ2-2; TRBD2 matches 11 bases. The CDR3 loop spans 16 amino acids. CDR1 is MDHEN and CDR2 is SYDVKM in the germline V gene. V was pared by 5 bases and J by 3 bases, with 5 bases of the junction left unmatched. CDR3 sequence (DNA): TGTGCCAGCAGTACTCATAGCGGGAGGGACACCGGGGAGCTGTTTTTT. The encoded protein is CASSTHSGRDTGELFF.

The V call is TRBV29-1, the J call TRBJ2-2, with a weak D call TRBD1 (5 bases). The CDR3 consists of 13 residues. Germline loops: CDR1 SQVTM, CDR2 ANQGSEA. V lost 4 bases, J lost 4 bases, and 10 bases lay in between. Here the CDR3 reads CSVAGRATGELFF. In DNA, the CDR3 is TGCAGCGTTGCTGGCAGGGCCACCGGGGAGCTGTTTTTT.

The chain carries TRBV4-1 and TRBJ2-5, with TRBD2 matching 7 bases. Germline V gene lookup returns CDR1 MGHRA and CDR2 YSYEKL. J was trimmed by 4 bases and V by 0 bases; bases with no gene match: 11. CDR3 length equals 17 residues. The CDR3 is CASSQDQAGAVGETQYF. CDR3 bases: TGCGCCAGCAGCCAAGATCAGGCGGGAGCGGTGGGAGAGACCCAGTACTTC.

Of note for this clone: The sample carries other DNA sequences with the same CDR3. The V and J genes are TRBV18 and TRBJ1-2, with D tentatively TRBD1 (5 bases). V was pared by 6 bases and J by 3 bases, with 11 bases between. The CDR3 contains 13 residues. Germline-derived CDR1 and CDR2 are KGHSH and LQKENI. This CDR3 reads CASSPGRDYGYTF. The CDR3 DNA reads TGTGCCAGCTCTCCGGGACGCGACTATGGCTACACCTTC. The whole variable domain, remainder taken from reference TRBV18 and TRBJ1-2, is NAGVMQNPRHLVRRRGQEARLRCSPMKGHSHVYWYRQLPEEGLKFMVYLQKENIIDESGMPKERFSAEFPKEGPSILRIQQVVRGDSAAYFCASSPGRDYGYTFGSGTRLTVV.

J is TRBJ1-5 and V is TRBV19; TRBD1 matches at 9 bases. Germline V gives CDR1 LNHDA, CDR2 SQIVND (reference sequence). Trimming cost V 6 bases and J 7 bases; bases outside gene matches: 7. CDR3 length: 14 residues. As DNA, the CDR3 is TGTGCCAGTAGAAGGACAGGGGTCGGACAGCCCCAGCATTTT. Translated: CASRRTGVGQPQHF.

This clone was seen a few times. The CDR3 DNA is TGCGCCAGCAGCCCCCTAGCGGACTCCTACAATGAGCAGTTCTTC. This translates into CASSPLADSYNEQFF. This chain links TRBV5-1 with TRBJ2-1; 7 bases agree with TRBD2. The CDR3 consists of 15 residues. V was clipped by 4 bases and J by 0 bases; unmatched bases: 4. Per the germline V gene, CDR1 is SGHRS and CDR2 is YFSETQ. Based on the CDR3 plus reference TRBV5-1 and TRBJ2-1, the full variable domain is KAGVTQTPRYLIKTRGQQVTLSCSPISGHRSVSWYQQTPGQGLQFLFEYFSETQRNKGNFPGRFSGRQFSNSRSEMNVSTLELGDSALYLCASSPLADSYNEQFFGPGTRLTVL.

This rearrangement joins TRBV29-1 to TRBJ1-2; D is unclear. Trimming removed 8 bases at V and 5 bases at J, with 18 bases between. CDR1 is SQVTM and CDR2 is ANQGSEA in the germline V gene. The CDR3 spans 13 residues. The chain's CDR3 is CSYSYGGSYGYTF. In nucleotides, the CDR3 is TGCAGCTACTCCTACGGCGGGTCGTATGGCTACACCTTC.

V usage is TRBV15 and J usage is TRBJ1-5; 9 bases align to TRBD1. Germline loops: CDR1 LNHNV, CDR2 YYDKDF (reference sequence). V lost 3 bases and J lost 8; bases outside the gene matches: 8. The CDR3 has 15 residues. CDR3 loop: CATSSWGQGREPQHF. As DNA, the CDR3 is TGTGCCACCAGCAGTTGGGGACAGGGTAGGGAGCCCCAGCATTTT.

V usage is TRBV19 and J usage is TRBJ2-7; D not certain. The germline gives CDR1 LNHDA, CDR2 SQIVND (reference sequence). This CDR3 comprises 13 residues. Trimming cost V 2 bases and J 3 bases, with 8 bases left between them. The CDR3 DNA reads TGTGCCAGTAGTATAAGTACTAACTACGAGCAGTACTTC. Translating it yields CASSISTNYEQYF.

The genes are TRBV18 and TRBJ2-7; D is possibly TRBD2 (5 bases). The CDR3 contains 14 residues. Trimming shortened V by 0 bases and J by 7 bases, and 13 bases separated the two germline ends. Germline assignment: CDR1 KGHSH and CDR2 LQKENI. The CDR3 region is CASSPPTGESEQYF. The CDR3 nucleotides read TGTGCCAGCTCACCACCAACCGGGGAGAGTGAGCAGTACTTC.